These 16 T cell receptor beta chains were sequenced from one sample in a study of T cells in Graves' hyperthyroidism and ophthalmopathy. There were TCR beta CDR3 regions amplified from RNA transcripts. First-round RT-PCR with HTBI primers amplified the TCR CDR3 region. Using its own MiXCR run on the multiplex PCR reads, TCRdb lists one record per CDR3 protein. The table has a few hundred thousand distinct CDR3 sequences, roughly 13% seen once. Input material: blood. The receptors shown here come from a woman aged 40-49 years with Graves' ophthalmopathy.

This clonotype showed up many times. V is TRBV5-1 and J is TRBJ1-2; D is unresolved. V was trimmed by 4 bases and J by 1 base, leaving 8 bases between them. The germline V gene has CDR1 SGHRS and CDR2 YFSETQ. The CDR3 sequence is 13 residues long. The CDR3 region has the DNA TGCGCCAGCAGCAACACCATTAACTATGGCTACACCTTC. This encodes CASSNTINYGYTF.

This clonotype was counted ten times or more. The CDR3 sequence is CASSEGGLAFPGADEQFF. The CDR3 nucleotides are TGTGCCAGCAGTGAGGGGGGACTAGCGTTCCCGGGGGCGGATGAGCAGTTCTTC. V is TRBV25-1 and J is TRBJ2-1, with 10 nucleotides matching TRBD2. Germline loops: CDR1 MGHDK, CDR2 SYGVNS. This CDR3 has 18 amino acids. The ends lost 3 bases at V and 8 bases at J; junction bases unmatched: 16.

This clonotype was seen a handful of times. The V and J genes are TRBV20-1 and TRBJ2-7; TRBD2 might be the D (6 bases). Germline-derived CDR1 and CDR2 are DFQATT and SNEGSKA (reference sequence). CDR3 length: 14 amino acids. Trimming pared 6 bases from V and 0 bases from J, leaving 15 bases between. CDR3 in amino acids: CSAEGIAVSYEQYF. Here the CDR3 DNA reads TGCAGTGCCGAGGGGATAGCGGTCTCCTACGAGCAGTACTTC.

In this sample, this clonotype turned up many times. The chain employs TRBV15 and TRBJ1-1, with 8 bases fitting TRBD1. Germline V gene data show CDR1 as LNHNV and CDR2 as YYDKDF (reference sequence). The CDR3 totals 14 residues. V lost 1 base to trimming and J lost 8 bases; unmatched junction nucleotides: 6. The CDR3 nucleotides are TGTGCCACCAGCAGAGTTCAGGGGGCCCGAGAAGCTTTCTTT. Translating it yields CATSRVQGAREAFF. The entire variable domain, with the rest obtained from reference TRBV15 and TRBJ1-1, is as follows: DAMVIQNPRYQVTQFGKPVTLSCSQTLNHNVMYWYQQKSSQAPKLLFHYYDKDFNNEADTPDNFQSRRPNTSFCFLDIRSPGLGDTAMYLCATSRVQGAREAFFGQGTRLTVV.

This clonotype was seen a handful of times. V is TRBV15 and J is TRBJ2-1; D remains unclear. Germline V gives CDR1 LNHNV, CDR2 YYDKDF (reference sequence). V lost 0 bases to trimming and J lost 11 bases, with 17 bases between them. The CDR3 length is 15 residues. CDR3 in DNA: TGTGCCACCAGCAGAGAGGGCAAAACTAATGATAAGCAGTTCTTC. Translated: CATSREGKTNDKQFF.

This clonotype has at least ten counts. Mismatch with germline at one junction end may stem from a read error. This chain links TRBV20-1 with TRBJ1-1; D call uncertain. The CDR3 consists of 17 residues. The germline gives CDR1 DFQATT, CDR2 SNEGSKA (reference sequence). The CDR3 region has the DNA TGCAATGCTAGAGACCAAAAGACCTCACAGCAGAACACTGAAGCTTTCTTT. Translation: CNARDQKTSQQNTEAFF.

Many counts were recorded for this clonotype. The chain recombines TRBV7-9 with TRBJ1-2; D is ambiguous. This CDR3 region has 13 residues. Germline CDR1 and CDR2: SEHNR and FQNEAQ (reference sequence). V was shortened by 0 bases and J by 8 bases, with 10 bases between the two germline ends. This CDR3 reads CASSLALGNGYTF. CDR3 nucleotides: TGTGCCAGCAGCTTAGCGCTAGGGAACGGCTACACCTTC.

The sample holds many counts of this clonotype. The V call is TRBV28, the J call TRBJ1-6; D remains unclear. The CDR3 sequence is 11 residues long. V lost 5 bases to trimming and J lost 14 bases, with 10 bases between them. The germline V gene has CDR1 MDHEN and CDR2 SYDVKM. CDR3 DNA sequence: TGTGCCAGCAGTGGGCAAGCGACCCTCCACTTT. It codes for CASSGQATLHF.

This clonotype has at least ten counts. This chain connects TRBV11-2 to TRBJ2-5; perhaps TRBD2 as D (6 bases). CDR3 size: 14 residues. Per the germline V gene, CDR1 is SGHAT and CDR2 is FQNNGV. Deletions cut 1 base from V and 14 bases from J, with 20 bases between. The CDR3 protein is CASSLAPTSFRTYF. Written as DNA, the CDR3 is TGTGCCAGCAGCTTAGCCCCGACTAGTTTCAGGACTTACTTC.

Ten or more counts support this clonotype. The chain employs TRBV28 and TRBJ2-3; perhaps TRBD2 as D (6 bases). V lost 8 bases to trimming and J lost 5 bases, with 17 bases between them. The V gene's germline CDR1 is MDHEN and CDR2 SYDVKM. There are 14 residues in the CDR3. The CDR3 DNA sequence: TGTGCCAGCCAGATACACGGAGGGCAAGATACGCAGTATTTT. Translating gives CASQIHGGQDTQYF.

This sequence joins TRBV29-1 and TRBJ2-7, with D perhaps TRBD2 (6 bases). V was trimmed by 8 bases and J by 6 bases, leaving 23 bases between them. The V gene's germline CDR1 is SQVTM and CDR2 ANQGSEA. This CDR3 spans 14 amino acids. CDR3 DNA sequence: TGCAGCCCGGACGGGGGTAGAAATCCCGGCGAGCAGTACTTC. As protein: CSPDGGRNPGEQYF.

This clonotype was detected many times. The chain carries TRBV2 and TRBJ1-5; D not certain. The CDR3 loop spans 14 amino acids. The germline gives CDR1 SNHLY, CDR2 FYNNEI. Trimming left V 5 bases short and J 4 bases short, with 12 bases between. This CDR3 reads CASSLGRKNQPQHF. The CDR3 nucleotides are TGTGCCAGCAGTTTAGGACGGAAAAATCAGCCCCAGCATTTT.

The V and J genes are TRBV4-2 and TRBJ2-3; TRBD2 agrees at 14 bases. The germline gives CDR1 LGHNA, CDR2 YNFKEQ. V shed 2 bases, J shed 4 bases, and the junction held 11 bases outside the gene matches. This CDR3 region has 19 residues. The CDR3: CASSQREGTSGSRSDTQYF. As DNA, the CDR3 is TGTGCCAGCAGCCAACGCGAAGGGACTAGCGGGAGCAGATCAGATACGCAGTATTTT.

This clonotype has ten or more counts. The V and J genes are TRBV6-1 and TRBJ2-5, with 7 bases identical to TRBD2. Per germline, CDR1 MNHNS and CDR2 SASEGT. The V gene end was trimmed by 7 bases and the J gene end by 6 bases; junction bases not matched to a gene: 11. This CDR3 is 14 amino acids long. The CDR3 DNA reads TGTGCCAGCATTGACATCTCGGGGGGAAAGACCCAGTACTTC. It encodes CASIDISGGKTQYF.

J is TRBJ2-2 and V is TRBV6-1; 8 bases agree with TRBD1. V lost 6 bases and J lost 2; bases outside the gene matches: 5. Germline values: CDR1 MNHNS, CDR2 SASEGT. The CDR3 contains 15 residues. CDR3 coding DNA: TGTGCCAGCAGCCGGACAGGGCTTAACACCGGGGAGCTGTTTTTT. Translation gives CASSRTGLNTGELFF.

There are many counts of this clonotype. The gene calls are TRBV20-1 and TRBJ2-1; 12 nucleotides agree with TRBD2. V was pared by 4 bases and J by 7 bases, with 5 bases of the junction left unmatched. The CDR3 loop spans 14 amino acids. CDR1 and CDR2 (germline): DFQATT, SNEGSKA (reference sequence). In nucleotides, the CDR3 is TGCAGTGCTACCCCTAGCGGGAGGGGGAATGAGCAGTTCTTC. This encodes CSATPSGRGNEQFF.